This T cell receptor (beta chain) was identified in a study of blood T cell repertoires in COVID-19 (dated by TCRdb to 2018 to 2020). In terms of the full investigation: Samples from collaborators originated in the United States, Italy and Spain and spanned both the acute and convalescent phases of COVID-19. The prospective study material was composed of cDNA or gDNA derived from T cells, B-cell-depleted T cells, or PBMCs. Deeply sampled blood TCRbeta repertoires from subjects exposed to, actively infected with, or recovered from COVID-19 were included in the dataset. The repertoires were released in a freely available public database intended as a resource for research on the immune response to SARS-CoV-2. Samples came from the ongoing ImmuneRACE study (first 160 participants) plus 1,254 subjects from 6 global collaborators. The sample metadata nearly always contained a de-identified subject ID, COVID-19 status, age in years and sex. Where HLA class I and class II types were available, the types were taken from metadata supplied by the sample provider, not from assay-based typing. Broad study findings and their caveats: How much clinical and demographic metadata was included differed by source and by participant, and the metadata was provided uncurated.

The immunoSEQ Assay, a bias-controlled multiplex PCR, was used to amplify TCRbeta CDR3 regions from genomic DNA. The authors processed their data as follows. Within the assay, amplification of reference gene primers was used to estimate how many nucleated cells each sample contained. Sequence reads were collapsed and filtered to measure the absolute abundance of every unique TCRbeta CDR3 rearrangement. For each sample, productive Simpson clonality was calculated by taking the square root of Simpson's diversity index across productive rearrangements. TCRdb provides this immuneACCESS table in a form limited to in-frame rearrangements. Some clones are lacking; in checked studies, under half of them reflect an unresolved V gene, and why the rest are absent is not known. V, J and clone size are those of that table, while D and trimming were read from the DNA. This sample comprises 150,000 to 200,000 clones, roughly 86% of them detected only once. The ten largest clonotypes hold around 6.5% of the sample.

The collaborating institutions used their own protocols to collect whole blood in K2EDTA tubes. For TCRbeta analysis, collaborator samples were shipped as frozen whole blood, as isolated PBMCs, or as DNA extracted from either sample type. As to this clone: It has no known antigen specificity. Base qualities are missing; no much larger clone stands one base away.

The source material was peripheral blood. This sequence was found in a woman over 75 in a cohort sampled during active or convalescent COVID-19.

The CDR3 has the sequence CASSFSRHRGQGEQFF. In nucleotides, the sequence is TGTGCCAGCAGCTTCAGCCGGCATAGGGGACAAGGTGAGCAGTTCTTC. This chain joins TRBV7-9 to TRBJ2-1; the D region possibly corresponds to TRBD1 (6 bases align). The CDR3 has 16 amino acids, counting the end cysteine and phenylalanine. Left in the record is the CDR3 DNA by itself, 48 bases read in frame from the first base. As encoded in the germline V gene (reference sequence), CDR1 is SEHNR while CDR2 is FQNEAQ. V drops 3 bases and J drops 9 bases, leaving 21 bases in between. Beyond the CDR3, the reference TRBV7-9 and TRBJ2-1 genes provide the residues; the full variable domain reads: DTGVSQNPRHKITKRGQNVTFRCDPISEHNRLYWYRQTLGQGPEFLTYFQNEAQLEKSRLLSDRFSAERPKGSFSTLEIQRTEQGDSAMYLCASSFSRHRGQGEQFFGPGTRLTVL.